These 31 T cell receptor beta chains originate from one sample sequenced in a study of blood T cells in healthy people across ages (dated by TCRdb to the mid-2010s). Libraries were prepared through 5' RACE. Sequenced using an Illumina HiSeq 2500. A second PCR of about 7 to 12 cycles was run with a J-beta primer mix and a sample-barcoded 5' primer. TCRdb took the public reads, trimmed them with fastp at Q25, ran MiXCR for clone calling and kept in-frame beta chains. Rows are combined by CDR3 protein, so each entry shows the most common genes and DNA. This sample holds about 1.8 million distinct CDR3 sequences; approximately 50% were observed only once. Jointly, the top ten make up 2.1% of the sample. The specimen was blood. These TCRs come from a woman aged 35 to 49 in good health.

This clonotype was counted a few times. An end of the junction differs from the germline gene, which may be a read error. This sequence joins TRBV2 and TRBJ2-5, with TRBD1 as a possible D gene (5 bases). Germline values: CDR1 SNHLY, CDR2 FYNNEI. This CDR3 is built from 14 residues. CDR3 residues: CASREGQGPETQYF. CDR3 DNA: TGTGCCAGCAGAGAAGGGCAGGGCCCAGAGACCCAGTACTTC. Variable domain in full (rest from reference TRBV2 and TRBJ2-5): EPEVTQTPSHQVTQMGQEVILRCVPISNHLYFYWYRQILGQKVEFLVSFYNNEISEKSEIFDDQFSVERPDGSNFTLKIRSTKLEDSAMYFCASREGQGPETQYFGPGTRLLVL.

Here the CDR3 reads CASSPEDQQGGYTF. The CDR3 DNA reads TGTGCCAGCAGCCCGGAGGATCAGCAGGGTGGCTACACCTTC. The rearrangement uses TRBV7-9 and TRBJ1-2; a possible D gene is TRBD1 (5 bases). CDR3 length: 14 residues. V lost 5 bases and J lost 7, with 17 bases in between. Germline V gene sequence: CDR1 SEHNR, CDR2 FQNEAQ (reference sequence).

The chain uses TRBV11-2 and TRBJ2-5; D is perhaps TRBD1 or TRBD2 (5 bases each). Trimming took 5 bases from V and 6 from J, leaving 19 bases between them. The CDR3 runs 15 residues. Germline V CDR1 and CDR2: SGHAT, FQNNGV. The CDR3 bases are TGTGCCAGCAGCCCCCCGAGAGGGGTGACAAAGACCCAGTACTTC. The encoded protein is CASSPPRGVTKTQYF.

This clonotype was seen more than once but under ten times. The V and J genes are TRBV12-3 or TRBV12-4 and TRBJ2-3; 7 bases fit TRBD1. J gave up 2 bases and V 4 bases, and 6 bases lay outside the gene matches. The CDR3 covers 15 residues. CDR3 bases: TGTGCCAGCAGTTGGGGACAGTATTACACAGATACGCAGTATTTT. Amino acids: CASSWGQYYTDTQYF.

V usage is TRBV20-1 and J usage is TRBJ2-7; 8 nucleotides agree with TRBD1. This CDR3 contains 12 residues. The junction had 7 bases not matched to a gene; V was cut back by 7 bases and J by 5 bases. Germline V gene lookup returns CDR1 DFQATT and CDR2 SNEGSKA (reference sequence). CDR3 sequence: CSVDLDRDEQYF. CDR3 in DNA: TGCAGTGTCGATTTGGACAGGGACGAGCAGTACTTC.

The chain is built from TRBV12-3 or TRBV12-4 and TRBJ2-7, with 9 nucleotides matching TRBD2. The ends lost 7 bases at V and 2 bases at J; junction bases unmatched: 9. The CDR3 runs to 15 residues. CDR3 amino acids: CASTLGASGTYEQYF. Here the CDR3 DNA reads TGTGCCAGCACCCTTGGGGCTAGCGGGACCTACGAGCAGTACTTC.

This clonotype has only one observation. J is TRBJ2-1 and V is TRBV6-5; TRBD1 aligns across 8 bases. V was pared by 8 bases and J by 7 bases, with 13 bases of the junction left unmatched. The CDR3 length is 15 residues. Germline CDR1 and CDR2: MNHEY and SVGAGI. CDR3 residues: CASCVTGGPKNEQFF. The CDR3 coding sequence is TGTGCCAGCTGTGTAACAGGGGGGCCAAAGAATGAGCAGTTCTTC.

The chain is built from TRBV2 and TRBJ2-1; D is ambiguous. CDR3 size: 15 residues. CDR1 is SNHLY, CDR2 FYNNEI, per germline. Trimming stripped 3 bases from V and 0 bases from J, with 9 bases between. CDR3 region: CASSDMSGSYNEQFF. The CDR3 nucleotides are TGTGCCAGCAGTGATATGTCAGGCTCCTACAATGAGCAGTTCTTC.

This clonotype was found a few times. The chain employs TRBV24-1 and TRBJ2-1; 7 positions agree with TRBD1. Germline V gives CDR1 KGHDR, CDR2 SFDVKD. The V segment lost 5 bases and the J segment 5 bases; nucleotides outside the gene matches: 5. The CDR3 covers 14 residues. The CDR3 here is CATSVRGLNNEQFF. The CDR3 DNA reads TGTGCCACCAGTGTAAGGGGGCTGAACAATGAGCAGTTCTTC.

This chain links TRBV7-2 with TRBJ2-1; 16 bases line up with TRBD2. V was clipped by 3 bases and J by 9 bases; unmatched bases: 17. The length of the CDR3 is 20 residues. CDR1 and CDR2 (germline): SGHTA, FQGNSA. CDR3: CASSLRYSGTSGGAGSEQFF. CDR3 DNA: TGTGCCAGCAGCTTGAGATACTCCGGGACTAGCGGGGGGGCCGGGAGTGAGCAGTTCTTC.

The chain links TRBV7-8 to TRBJ2-3; 7 bases align to TRBD2. The CDR3 length is 13 residues. The ends lost 3 bases at V and 7 bases at J; junction bases unmatched: 4. CDR1 and CDR2 (germline): SGHVS, FQNEAQ. The CDR3 nucleotides are TGTGCCAGCAGCTTTACTAGCGATAATACGCAGTATTTT. The encoded protein is CASSFTSDNTQYF.

V and J are TRBV28 and TRBJ2-5; 10 bases agree with TRBD1. J was trimmed by 7 bases and V by 5 bases; bases with no gene match: 10. The CDR3 length is 15 residues. Germline V CDR1 and CDR2: MDHEN, SYDVKM. CDR3 residues: CASSPSDRGLGTQYF. CDR3 sequence (DNA): TGTGCCAGCAGTCCGTCGGACAGGGGGTTGGGGACCCAGTACTTC.

The table lists this clonotype with a few counts. This sequence joins TRBV7-2 and TRBJ2-3; D ambiguous. Per the germline V gene, CDR1 is SGHTA and CDR2 is FQGNSA. V shed 5 bases and J shed 11 bases, with 14 bases lying between them. This CDR3 is built from 12 residues. The CDR3 bases are TGTGCCAGCAGCGCGGACGGTCGTAAGCAGTATTTT. Its protein product is CASSADGRKQYF.

The chain employs TRBV20-1 and TRBJ2-1; D is unclear. Germline CDR1 and CDR2: DFQATT and SNEGSKA (reference sequence). The CDR3 is made up of 14 amino acids. V dropped 3 bases and J dropped 4 bases, with 13 bases sitting between them. The CDR3 sequence: CSASRQVKYNEQFF. Written as DNA, the CDR3 is TGCAGTGCTAGTAGGCAGGTTAAATACAATGAGCAGTTCTTC.

The chain combines TRBV7-2 with TRBJ2-2; D might be TRBD1 (6 bases). The CDR3 spans 16 residues. The germline CDR1 and CDR2 sequences are SGHTA and FQGNSA. Trimming removed 2 bases from V and 2 bases from J, with 12 bases in between. The CDR3 DNA reads as TGTGCCAGCAGCTTATCGTCAGGGGTAAACACCGGGGAGCTGTTTTTT. Amino acid sequence: CASSLSSGVNTGELFF.

The V gene is TRBV24-1, the J gene TRBJ1-1; unclear D gene. The length of the CDR3 is 15 residues. CDR1 KGHDR and CDR2 SFDVKD come from the germline V gene. Trimming stripped 2 bases from V and 1 base from J, with 10 bases between. CDR3 sequence (DNA): TGTGCCACCAGTGATTCCGGCCGAAAGAACACTGAAGCTTTCTTT. It translates to CATSDSGRKNTEAFF.

There are a few counts of this clonotype. J is TRBJ1-6 and V is TRBV5-1, with D maybe TRBD1 (6 bases). The V gene's germline CDR1 is SGHRS and CDR2 YFSETQ. The ends were cut back, 1 base at V and 5 bases at J, with 10 bases in the middle. The CDR3 contains 15 residues. This chain's CDR3 is CASSLTGTDNSPLHF. The CDR3 DNA reads TGCGCCAGCAGCTTGACAGGGACGGATAATTCACCCCTCCACTTT.

The rearrangement uses TRBV25-1 and TRBJ1-1; TRBD1 might be the D (5 bases). Germline V gene sequence: CDR1 MGHDK, CDR2 SYGVNS. The CDR3 is 12 amino acids. Trimming shortened V by 5 bases and J by 7 bases, and 11 bases separated the two germline ends. CDR3 coding DNA: TGTGCCAGCAGTCTAGGCAGGGATGAAGCTTTCTTT. Protein: CASSLGRDEAFF.

This clonotype was counted between two and nine times. V is TRBV13 and J is TRBJ2-4, with D possibly matching TRBD1 (6 bases). Gene TRBJ2-7 matches the end of the DNA better, so the J call may be wrong. The germline V gene has CDR1 PRHDT and CDR2 FYEKMQ (reference sequence). CDR3 length: 13 residues. The CDR3 region has the DNA TGTGCCAGCAGCCCGAACCTACAGGGCGAGCAGTACTTC. Amino acids: CASSPNLQGEQYF.

This clonotype was recorded a few times. CDR3 residues: CASQTGVGYGYTF. The CDR3 DNA sequence: TGTGCCAGCCAAACAGGGGTAGGGTATGGCTACACCTTC. The chain couples TRBV6-5 to TRBJ1-2, with TRBD1 identical over 7 bases. V lost 8 bases and J lost 5; bases outside the gene matches: 8. The CDR3 spans 13 residues. Looked up from germline, CDR1 is MNHEY and CDR2 is SVGAGI.

This clonotype was observed a handful of times. V and J are TRBV7-9 and TRBJ1-2; TRBD1 matches at 7 bases. V lost 8 bases, J lost 8 bases, and 11 bases stayed unmatched. Germline V gene sequence: CDR1 SEHNR, CDR2 FQNEAQ (reference sequence). This CDR3 region has 13 residues. CDR3 nucleotides: TGTGCCAGCCAGAACCGGGACAGCCGAGGCTACACCTTC. It translates to CASQNRDSRGYTF.

This clonotype has only a few counts. CDR3 region: CASSYAPDSPLHF. CDR3 coding DNA: TGTGCCAGCAGTTACGCCCCCGATTCACCCCTCCACTTT. The gene calls are TRBV6-5 and TRBJ1-6; D not resolved. CDR3 length equals 13 residues. CDR1 and CDR2 (germline): MNHEY, SVGAGI. V lost 2 bases, J lost 8 bases, and 7 bases lay in between.

The gene calls are TRBV4-3 and TRBJ2-5; 11 positions match TRBD2. The J call may be incorrect, as the DNA end agrees better with TRBJ2-7. Per the germline V gene, CDR1 is LGHNA and CDR2 is YSLEER. The CDR3 totals 17 residues. The CDR3 sequence: CASSQDPSGGQRNEQYF. CDR3 DNA sequence: TGCGCCAGCAGCCAAGATCCTAGCGGGGGGCAGAGAAACGAGCAGTACTTC.

About this clonotype itself: A much larger clone differs by one base, so this may be a read error. This chain links TRBV25-1 with TRBJ2-1; weak D call: TRBD2 (5 bases). The CDR3 extends over 13 amino acids. Germline-derived CDR1 and CDR2 are MGHDK and SYGVNS. In nucleotides, the CDR3 is TGTGCCGGCAGTCGGGCCGGGATTACGGAGCAGTTCTTC. This codes for CAGSRAGITEQFF.

CDR3 loop: CASNIQGARADTQYF. The CDR3 nucleotides read TGCGCCAGCAACATACAGGGGGCGAGGGCAGATACGCAGTATTTT. V is TRBV5-1 and J is TRBJ2-3; 9 bases map to TRBD1. CDR1 and CDR2 from the germline V gene are SGHRS and YFSETQ. Unmatched junction bases numbered 9, after V lost 6 bases and J lost 4 bases. The CDR3 covers 15 residues. Full variable domain (remainder filled in from reference TRBV5-1 and TRBJ2-3): KAGVTQTPRYLIKTRGQQVTLSCSPISGHRSVSWYQQTPGQGLQFLFEYFSETQRNKGNFPGRFSGRQFSNSRSEMNVSTLELGDSALYLCASNIQGARADTQYFGPGTRLTVL.

As DNA, the CDR3 is TGTGCCAGCAGACCCGGACAGGCCCTCATCTCCTCGGAGGGCTACACCTTC. This sequence encodes CASRPGQALISSEGYTF. J is TRBJ1-2 and V is TRBV12-3 or TRBV12-4; 7 nucleotides align to TRBD1. Trimming cost V 6 bases and J 8 bases; bases outside gene matches: 21. This CDR3 comprises 17 residues.

This clonotype occurred a few times. The rearrangement joins TRBV7-2 to TRBJ2-5; D tentatively fits TRBD1 or TRBD2 (5 bases each). V lost 4 bases and J 3 bases, leaving 24 bases between the germline ends. This CDR3 region has 18 residues. The germline gives CDR1 SGHTA, CDR2 FQGNSA. The CDR3 sequence: CASSYRITGTQIKETQYF. In DNA form, the CDR3 reads TGTGCCAGCAGCTATCGCATAACCGGGACGCAGATTAAAGAGACCCAGTACTTC. The full variable domain, completed using reference TRBV7-2 and TRBJ2-5, is GAGVSQSPSNKVTEKGKDVELRCDPISGHTALYWYRQSLGQGLEFLIYFQGNSAPDKSGLPSDRFSAERTGGSVSTLTIQRTQQEDSAVYLCASSYRITGTQIKETQYFGPGTRLLVL.

This chain links TRBV14 with TRBJ2-3; 10 positions agree with TRBD1. CDR1 SGHDN and CDR2 FVKESK come from the germline V gene. Unmatched junction bases numbered 7, after V lost 1 base and J lost 6 bases. This CDR3 region has 16 residues. CDR3 DNA sequence: TGTGCCAGCAGCCAAGTCGGTGGGACAGGGGTTGATACGCAGTATTTT. Translated: CASSQVGGTGVDTQYF.

In the case of this clonotype: Mismatch with germline at one junction end may stem from a read error. The chain combines TRBV19 with TRBJ2-5; 8 nucleotides agree with TRBD1. The CDR3 extends over 14 amino acids. Germline loops: CDR1 LNHDA, CDR2 SQIVND (reference sequence). CDR3 DNA sequence: TGTGCCACCCGACAGGGGAGAAATCAAGAGACCCTGTACTTC. Translation gives CATRQGRNQETLYF.

This chain links TRBV5-1 with TRBJ1-6; D unclear. CDR3 length: 13 amino acids. The V gene lost 0 bases and the J gene lost 7 bases, with 5 bases spanning the gap. The germline gives CDR1 SGHRS, CDR2 YFSETQ. CDR3 sequence: CASSLDVNSPLHF. DNA for the CDR3: TGCGCCAGCAGCTTGGACGTGAATTCACCCCTCCACTTT.

The J gene is TRBJ1-2, the V gene TRBV3-1; D may be TRBD1 (5 bases). Between the trimmed V and J ends, which lost 0 bases and 2 bases, there was a span of 16 bases. The length of the CDR3 is 17 residues. CDR1 is LGHDT, CDR2 YNNKEL, per germline (reference sequence). This CDR3 is CASSQDRLGLTNYGYTF. The DNA for the CDR3 is TGTGCCAGCAGCCAAGATCGACTGGGGCTTACCAACTATGGCTACACCTTC.